The rows below give T cell receptor beta chains drawn from one sample of a study of T cell responses to AZD1222 COVID-19 vaccine. Generated by immunoSEQ multiplex PCR, the TCRdb table keeps only in-frame clones and is missing some. This sample has about 96,000 clones, with about 90% found just once. Sample: peripheral blood, taken on day 0 of AZD1222 vaccination. These receptors were collected from an adult in good health. CDR3s include the opening cysteine and the closing phenylalanine or tryptophan. A D gene is named only where the DNA matches it firmly. The size field is filled for only some rows; it gives once, few, many or a size class.

TRBJ2-2,-,-,TRBV11-3,TGTGCCAGCAGCCAGGGACACTCGAACACCGGGGAGCTGTTTTTT,CASSQGHSNTGELFF
TRBJ2-3,once,TRBD2,TRBV5-1,TGCGCCAGCAGCACGACTAGCGGGGGCACAGATACGCAGTATTTT,CASSTTSGGTDTQYF
TRBJ2-7,-,-,TRBV12-3/TRBV12-4,TGTGCCAGCAGGTGGACACCTTCCTACGAGCAGTACTTC,CASRWTPSYEQYF
TRBJ2-2,-,TRBD2,TRBV5-4,TGTGCCAGCAGCGCGACTAGCGGGAGCTTGTGGGCCGGGGAGCTGTTTTTT,CASSATSGSLWAGELFF
TRBJ2-1,-,-,TRBV6-1,TGTGCCAGCAGTGAAGGGGAGTCCGCCGGGTCCATTGAGCAGTTCTTC,CASSEGESAGSIEQFF
TRBJ2-5,-,-,TRBV7-6,TGTGCCAGCAGCTTGCCTGGAGCGGTATCGAGAGAGACCCAGTACTTC,CASSLPGAVSRETQYF
TRBJ2-1,-,TRBD2,TRBV7-2,TGTGCCAGCAGCTCTACTAGCGGGAGGGCCCCCAATGAGCAGTTCTTC,CASSSTSGRAPNEQFF
TRBJ1-6,-,-,TRBV14,TGTGCCAGCAGCCAAGATAGGCTTCTTACCCTCCACTTT,CASSQDRLLTLHF
TRBJ2-1,once,-,TRBV2,TGTGCCAGCATGGACGGAAATGGGAATGAGCAGTTCTTC,CASMDGNGNEQFF
TRBJ2-1,-,-,TRBV24-1,TGTGCCACCAGTGGCACAGGCTACAATGAGCAGTTCTTC,CATSGTGYNEQFF
TRBJ2-7,-,-,TRBV28,TGTGCCAGCAGTCTCCCGACATTCTCCTACGAGCAGTACTTC,CASSLPTFSYEQYF
TRBJ2-7,-,TRBD2,TRBV7-3,TGTGCCAGCAGCAACGGACACGGGGGGTACGAGCAGTACTTC,CASSNGHGGYEQYF
TRBJ2-5,-,TRBD2,TRBV27,TGTGCCAGCAGAGCAGCGGGAGGTGCAGAGACCCAGTACTTC,CASRAAGGAETQYF
TRBJ1-1,-,-,TRBV6-5,TGTGCCAGCACCCGAATGGCGAACACTGAAGCTTTCTTT,CASTRMANTEAFF
TRBJ2-5,-,-,TRBV6-1,TGTGCCAGCAGTGAGCTAGGGGGTGGCCAAGAGACCCAGTACTTC,CASSELGGGQETQYF
TRBJ2-7,-,-,TRBV19,TGTGCCAGTAGTATTAGGGTCGCAGGTACCTACGAGCAGTACTTC,CASSIRVAGTYEQYF
TRBJ2-3,-,TRBD2,TRBV4-3,TGCGCCAGCAGCCAAGGGACTAGCGGGAAAAGGGGCACAGATACGCAGTATTTT,CASSQGTSGKRGTDTQYF
TRBJ1-1,-,-,TRBV9,TGTGCCAGCAGCCAAGGACAGAACACTGAAGCTTTCTTT,CASSQGQNTEAFF
TRBJ1-2,-,-,TRBV30,TGTGCCTGGATACCAGAAACCGCTAACTATGGCTACACCTTC,CAWIPETANYGYTF
TRBJ1-5,-,-,TRBV6-6,TGTGCCAGCAGTTACCTAGGTGGTATGAATCAGCCCCAGCATTTT,CASSYLGGMNQPQHF
TRBJ2-7,-,TRBD2,TRBV20-1,TGCAGTGCTAGTGGGCTAGCGGGTGGCATGGACGAGCAGTACTTC,CSASGLAGGMDEQYF
TRBJ1-1,once,-,TRBV28,TGTGCCAGCAGTCCCGGGACTGCGAACACTGAAGCTTTCTTT,CASSPGTANTEAFF
TRBJ2-1,few,TRBD2,TRBV9,TGTGCCAGCAGCGTCTCGGGACTAGCGGGAGGGATATCGTACAATGAGCAGTTCTTC,CASSVSGLAGGISYNEQFF